This entry features one TCR beta chain sequence. Antigen: not known. The read ends 3 residues shy of where the CDR3 ends; the end is completed using the germline J gene. Trimming pared 4 bases from V and 0 bases from J, leaving 10 bases between. The CDR3 is made up of 14 amino acids. Looked up from germline, CDR1 is SGHTA and CDR2 is FQGNSA. Assay: immunoSEQ multiplex PCR; the TCRdb copy retains only in-frame clones and omits some. The data show 25,000 to 30,000 clones, none appearing only once, with around 3.1% held by the ten largest. The source of the sample is a study of T cell clonality in common variable immunodeficiency. Study-wide results and limits: Common variable immunodeficiency TCR beta sequences reportedly had fewer deletions and N-nucleotide insertions. TCRbeta clonality was increased in CVID versus healthy controls.

Of CVID subjects, roughly 15 were female and 29 male, mean age about 40. The receptor was derived from a human donor with common variable immunodeficiency. The chain recombines TRBV7-2 with TRBJ2-7; TRBD1 might be the D (6 bases). The specimen sequenced was peripheral blood mononuclear cells. The covered CDR3 bases are TGTGCCAGCAGCTCGGACAGTTACTCCTACGAG. Translated, it gives CASSSDSYSYE. The whole CDR3 sequence reads CASSSDSYSYEQYF.